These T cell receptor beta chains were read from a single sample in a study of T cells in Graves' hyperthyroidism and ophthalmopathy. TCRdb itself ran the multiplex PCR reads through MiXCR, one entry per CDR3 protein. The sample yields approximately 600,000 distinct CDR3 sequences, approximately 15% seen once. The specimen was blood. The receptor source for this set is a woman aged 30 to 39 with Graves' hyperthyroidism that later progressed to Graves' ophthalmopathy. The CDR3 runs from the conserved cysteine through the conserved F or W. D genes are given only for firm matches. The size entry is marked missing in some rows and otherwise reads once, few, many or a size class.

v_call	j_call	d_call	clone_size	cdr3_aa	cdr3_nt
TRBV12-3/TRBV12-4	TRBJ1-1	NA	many	CASSCAVEAHPRILNTEAFF	TGTGCCAGCAGTTGCGCTGTTGAGGCCCACCCGAGGATTTTGAACACTGAAGCTTTCTTT
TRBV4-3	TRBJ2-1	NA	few	CASSQEGQPSLDEQFF	TGCGCCAGCAGCCAAGAGGGACAACCATCCCTCGATGAGCAGTTCTTC
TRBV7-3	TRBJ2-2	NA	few	CASSLMDFGSGELFF	TGTGCCAGCAGCTTAATGGATTTTGGGTCCGGGGAGCTGTTTTTT
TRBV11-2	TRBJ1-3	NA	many	CASSSGRSSGNTIYF	TGTGCCAGCAGCTCTGGACGGTCCTCTGGAAACACCATATATTTT
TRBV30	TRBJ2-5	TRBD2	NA	CAWTRPGLASRETQYF	TGTGCCTGGACCCGGCCGGGACTAGCGAGTAGGGAGACCCAGTACTTC
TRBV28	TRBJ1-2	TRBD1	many	CASSLGADRVRGYTF	TGTGCCAGCAGTTTAGGGGCGGACAGGGTCCGGGGCTACACCTTC
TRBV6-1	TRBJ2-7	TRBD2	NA	CASSDWTSGRYEQYF	TGTGCCAGCAGTGACTGGACTAGCGGGAGATACGAGCAGTACTTC
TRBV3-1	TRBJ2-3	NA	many	CASSQDLAVSTDTQYF	TGTGCCAGCAGCCAAGATCTTGCGGTGAGCACAGATACGCAGTATTTT
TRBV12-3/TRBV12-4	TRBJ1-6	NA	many	CASSRQNHNSPLHF	TGTGCCAGCAGCCGACAGAACCATAATTCACCCCTCCACTTT
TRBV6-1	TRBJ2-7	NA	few	CASRNVDRAYEQYF	TGTGCCAGCAGGAACGTGGACAGAGCCTACGAGCAGTACTTC
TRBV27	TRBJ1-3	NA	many	CASRPSALLAPSGNTIYF	TGTGCCAGCAGACCAAGTGCCCTTCTGGCTCCCTCTGGAAACACCATATATTTT
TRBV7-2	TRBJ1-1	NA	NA	CASSLVAGKGGTEAFF	TGTGCCAGCAGCTTAGTAGCGGGGAAGGGGGGCACTGAAGCTTTCTTT
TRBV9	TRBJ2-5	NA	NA	CASSVAGGQETQYF	TGTGCCAGCAGCGTAGCCGGGGGACAAGAGACCCAGTACTTC
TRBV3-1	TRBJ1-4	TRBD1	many	CASSQDWGQGNEKLFF	TGTGCCAGCAGCCAAGATTGGGGACAGGGAAATGAAAAACTGTTTTTT
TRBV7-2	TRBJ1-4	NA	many	CASSLGTLKEKLFF	TGTGCCAGCAGCTTAGGCACCCTGAAGGAAAAACTGTTTTTT
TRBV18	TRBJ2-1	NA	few	CASSPPLLNEQFF	TGTGCCAGCTCACCACCCTTGCTCAATGAGCAGTTCTTC
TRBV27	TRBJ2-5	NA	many	CASSFTDGTQYF	TGTGCCAGCAGTTTTACTGACGGGACCCAGTACTTC